This TCR beta chain is from a study of cytomegalovirus exposure and HLA in healthy donors. This clone was detected only once. The PCR employed 60 Vbeta primers together with 13 Jbeta primers. Assay: immunoSEQ multiplex PCR; the TCRdb copy retains only in-frame clones and omits some. Of roughly 180,000 clones listed, about four fifths are singletons. Germline CDR1 SGHDT, CDR2 YYEEEE. The CDR3 sequence is 16 residues long. The junction had 8 bases not matched to a gene; V was cut back by 2 bases and J by 4 bases. Sequenced sample: PBMCs. This rearrangement joins TRBV5-6 to TRBJ1-4; TRBD1 agrees at 7 bases. The origin of this receptor is a boy aged 10-17 years in good health and CMV-seronegative. The CDR3 DNA reads TGTGCCAGCAGCTTCGACAGGGCAGCGGGTAATGAAAAACTGTTTTTT. As protein: CASSFDRAAGNEKLFF.